This T cell receptor (beta chain) was found in a study of blood T cells in healthy people across ages. Whole-study results and caveats: With age, beta diversity per million T cells declined roughly linearly, significantly by 40.

It was with a sample-barcoded 5' primer and a J-beta primer mix that a second PCR of about 7 to 12 cycles was run. TCRdb used MiXCR to reprocess the 5' RACE reads, holding one entry per CDR3 protein. In the table there are 800,000 or so distinct CDR3 sequences, about 45% of which are singletons. The germline gives CDR1 DFQATT, CDR2 SNEGSKA (reference sequence). This CDR3 has 13 residues. The V end lost 3 bases, the J end lost 8 bases, and 16 bases lay between the germline ends. Healthy Russian Caucasian donors spanned ages about 6 to 100 years. This clonotype was observed a few times. As yet, its antigen is unknown.

Sample: blood. The chain joins TRBV20-1 to TRBJ1-2; D not certain. The receptor's source is a man at least 80 years old in good health. The CDR3 region is CSASLEPIKGYTF. The CDR3 DNA reads TGCAGTGCTAGCCTGGAACCGATTAAGGGCTACACCTTC.